A single sample gave rise to the 22 T cell receptor beta chains below, sequenced in a study of T-cell memory formation after mild COVID-19. TCRdb independently ran MiXCR on the 5' RACE reads; one entry per CDR3 protein. Here the sample spans approximately 390,000 distinct CDR3 sequences, 15% to 20% being singletons. The sequencing input was PBMCs or a T cell subset sorted from them (not recorded which). Receptors originate from a man between 18 and 29 years old who had mild COVID-19 (a few samples of this study predate the infection). Cell type and time point are not known.

V and J are TRBV6-2 or TRBV6-3 and TRBJ2-7; D ambiguous. The CDR3 extends over 13 amino acids. Germline V CDR1 and CDR2: MNHEY, SVGEGT. The V and J ends lost 6 bases and 6 bases respectively, with 15 bases between them. The CDR3 DNA sequence: TGTGCCAGCAGCCACGCGATGGGTAGCGAGCAGTACTTC. Protein: CASSHAMGSEQYF.

This clonotype was observed once. The V call is TRBV18, the J call TRBJ1-1, with D unclear. Germline V lookup: CDR1 KGHSH, CDR2 LQKENI. Trimming stripped 0 bases from V and 5 bases from J, with 4 bases between. There are 12 residues in the CDR3. CDR3 sequence: CASSPPRTEAFF. DNA of the CDR3: TGTGCCAGCTCACCACCGAGGACTGAAGCTTTCTTT. Variable domain in full (rest from reference TRBV18 and TRBJ1-1): NAGVMQNPRHLVRRRGQEARLRCSPMKGHSHVYWYRQLPEEGLKFMVYLQKENIIDESGMPKERFSAEFPKEGPSILRIQQVVRGDSAAYFCASSPPRTEAFFGQGTRLTVV.

This clonotype was observed many times. CDR3 bases: TGTGCCAGTAGTCCAGCAGGTCGGGCTTCACCCCTCCACTTT. Translating gives CASSPAGRASPLHF. The chain uses TRBV19 and TRBJ1-6; D unresolved. This CDR3 contains 14 residues. With 5 bases removed from V and 9 bases from J, the gap between germline ends came to 14 bases. Germline assignment: CDR1 LNHDA and CDR2 SQIVND (reference sequence).

In its sample, this clonotype was seen a few times. The chain employs TRBV7-9 and TRBJ2-1, with TRBD2 matching over 8 bases. V shed 6 bases and J 8 bases; nucleotides not matched to a gene: 12. The germline V gene encodes CDR1 SEHNR and CDR2 FQNEAQ (reference sequence). This CDR3 is 15 amino acids long. The CDR3 DNA sequence: TGTGCCAGCAGTTCCGGGACTAGGGCATCCGATGAGCAGTTCTTC. It yields the protein CASSSGTRASDEQFF.

This clonotype was detected only a few times. The rearrangement joins TRBV11-2 to TRBJ1-1, with D possibly matching TRBD1 (5 bases). Between the trimmed V and J ends, which lost 1 base and 3 bases, there was a span of 15 bases. The CDR3 covers 16 residues. Looked up from germline, CDR1 is SGHAT and CDR2 is FQNNGV. Here the CDR3 DNA reads TGTGCCAGCAGCTTAGCCACAGGTGCTGGACACACTGAAGCTTTCTTT. Translating it yields CASSLATGAGHTEAFF.

This clonotype appeared a few times. This rearrangement joins TRBV7-8 to TRBJ2-2; 7 bases line up with TRBD1. The germline CDR1 and CDR2 sequences are SGHVS and FQNEAQ. J gave up 4 bases and V 5 bases, and 10 bases lay outside the gene matches. This CDR3 region has 16 residues. In DNA form, the CDR3 reads TGTGCCAGCAGCCCCCAGGGGGTGTCGGGCACCGGGGAGCTGTTTTTT. Its translation is CASSPQGVSGTGELFF.

This clonotype occurred a few times. This rearrangement joins TRBV4-3 to TRBJ1-2; D is possibly TRBD1 (6 bases). CDR3 length: 14 residues. Trimming cost V 0 bases and J 8 bases, with 13 bases left between them. Germline V gene data show CDR1 as LGHNA and CDR2 as YSLEER. The CDR3 reads CASSQDLGAGGYTF. The CDR3 coding sequence is TGCGCCAGCAGCCAAGATTTGGGGGCCGGGGGCTACACCTTC.

This chain joins TRBV2 and TRBJ2-7; TRBD1 agrees at 7 bases. CDR1 and CDR2 (germline): SNHLY, FYNNEI. This CDR3 contains 14 residues. V lost 7 bases to trimming and J lost 0 bases; unmatched junction nucleotides: 6. CDR3 coding DNA: TGTGCCAGCACCCTCGGGACAGTCTCCTACGAGCAGTACTTC. Protein sequence: CASTLGTVSYEQYF.

With respect to this clonotype: Mismatch with germline at one junction end may stem from a read error. CDR3 region: CASSLGPGDNNEQFF. In nucleotides, the CDR3 is TGTGCTAGCAGCTTAGGACCAGGGGATAACAATGAGCAGTTCTTC. The chain combines TRBV7-7 with TRBJ2-1; perhaps TRBD1 as D (6 bases). This CDR3 spans 15 amino acids. Looked up from germline, CDR1 is SSHAT and CDR2 is FNYEAQ (reference sequence).

This clonotype was recorded many times. The chain links TRBV6-2 or TRBV6-3 to TRBJ1-1; D not resolved. V dropped 2 bases and J dropped 6 bases, with 10 bases sitting between them. Per germline, CDR1 MNHEY and CDR2 SVGEGT. CDR3 length equals 13 residues. The CDR3: CASSYSDGPEAFF. The CDR3 DNA reads TGTGCCAGCAGTTACAGTGATGGTCCTGAAGCTTTCTTT.

This clonotype was seen once. The V and J genes are TRBV5-1 and TRBJ2-3; TRBD1 aligns across 8 bases. From germline, CDR1 is SGHRS and CDR2 YFSETQ. The CDR3 totals 15 residues. Unmatched junction bases numbered 6, after V lost 4 bases and J lost 2 bases. The CDR3 reads CASSVRDRYTDTQYF. The CDR3 bases are TGCGCCAGCAGCGTTCGGGACAGGTACACAGATACGCAGTATTTT.

This clonotype was picked up a small number of times. DNA for the CDR3: TGCGCCAGCAGCTTGCGCGGGACAGGGATTAACACCGGGGAGCTGTTTTTT. It specifies CASSLRGTGINTGELFF. V is TRBV5-1 and J is TRBJ2-2, with TRBD1 identical over 9 bases. The CDR3 runs 17 residues. The germline V gene has CDR1 SGHRS and CDR2 YFSETQ. V dropped 1 base and J dropped 2; count of bases not matched to a gene: 6.

The table lists this clonotype with a few counts. The chain has TRBV10-3 and TRBJ1-1; no clear D gene. CDR1 is ENHRY and CDR2 is SYGVKD in the germline V gene. V dropped 10 bases and J dropped 3 bases, with 12 bases sitting between them. This CDR3 is built from 12 residues. CDR3 nucleotide sequence: TGTGCCACCAACGACGGATACACTGAAGCTTTCTTT. Translation gives CATNDGYTEAFF.

This clonotype was counted between two and nine times. The chain is built from TRBV5-1 and TRBJ2-1, with 7 nucleotides matching TRBD1. Per germline, CDR1 SGHRS and CDR2 YFSETQ. With 5 bases clipped from V and 8 bases from J, the junction kept 7 bases outside the gene matches. The CDR3 is made up of 13 amino acids. The CDR3 region is CASRLGQSDEQFF. The CDR3 bases are TGCGCCAGCAGGCTGGGACAGTCTGATGAGCAGTTCTTC.

The chain uses TRBV7-2 and TRBJ1-1; 8 bases map to TRBD1. In germline, CDR1 is SGHTA, CDR2 FQGNSA. The CDR3 consists of 15 residues. V dropped 6 bases and J dropped 0; count of bases not matched to a gene: 6. The CDR3 here is CASRRTGTLNTEAFF. The CDR3 nucleotides read TGTGCCAGCAGGCGGACAGGGACCTTGAACACTGAAGCTTTCTTT.

The genes are TRBV7-2 and TRBJ2-1; tentative D call: TRBD1 (5 bases). The CDR3 length is 15 residues. The V end was cut by 6 bases, the J end by 2 bases, with 14 bases between. Germline CDR1 SGHTA, CDR2 FQGNSA. CDR3 nucleotide sequence: TGTGCCAGCAGGAAAGGAGACAGCGCCTACAATGAGCAGTTCTTC. Residues: CASRKGDSAYNEQFF. Based on the CDR3 plus reference TRBV7-2 and TRBJ2-1, the full variable domain is GAGVSQSPSNKVTEKGKDVELRCDPISGHTALYWYRQSLGQGLEFLIYFQGNSAPDKSGLPSDRFSAERTGGSVSTLTIQRTQQEDSAVYLCASRKGDSAYNEQFFGPGTRLTVL.

This rearrangement joins TRBV2 to TRBJ2-7; D possibly uses TRBD1 or TRBD2 (6 bases each). Germline values: CDR1 SNHLY, CDR2 FYNNEI. The germline V and J ends were trimmed by 4 bases and 4 bases, with 14 bases remaining between them. CDR3 length: 14 residues. CDR3 in amino acids: CASSVAGAGYEQYV. CDR3 coding DNA: TGTGCCAGCAGTGTCGCAGGGGCGGGATACGAGCAGTACGTC.

This CDR3 is CASSSYPGFVYNEQFF. CDR3 coding DNA: TGTGCCAGCAGTTCGTACCCCGGGTTTGTTTACAATGAGCAGTTCTTC. The J gene is TRBJ2-1, the V gene TRBV12-3 or TRBV12-4, with unresolved D. CDR3 length equals 16 residues. Trimming removed 4 bases at V and 4 bases at J, with 17 bases between.

The CDR3 region has the DNA TGTGCCAGTAGATTCAGGGGGCGCGGAGGCTACACCTTC. Its translation: CASRFRGRGGYTF. The chain couples TRBV19 to TRBJ1-2; 8 bases agree with TRBD1. This CDR3 spans 13 amino acids. Trimming at V came to 6 bases and at J to 8 bases, leaving 8 bases not matched to a gene. The germline CDR1 and CDR2 sequences are LNHDA and SQIVND (reference sequence).

The V and J genes are TRBV6-2 or TRBV6-3 and TRBJ2-1; 8 bases agree with TRBD2. The trim removed 2 bases at V and 6 bases at J, leaving 12 bases unmatched. The CDR3 spans 17 residues. The germline V gene encodes CDR1 MNHEY and CDR2 SVGEGT. The CDR3 protein is CASSYRGRGDLGNEQFF. The CDR3 DNA reads as TGTGCCAGCAGTTACCGCGGGCGGGGGGACTTAGGCAATGAGCAGTTCTTC.

There are many counts of this clonotype. V is TRBV7-9 and J is TRBJ2-1, with TRBD2 matching 9 bases. The trim removed 4 bases at V and 9 bases at J, leaving 10 bases unmatched. The CDR3 loop spans 15 amino acids. CDR1 SEHNR and CDR2 FQNEAQ come from the germline V gene (reference sequence). Here the CDR3 reads CASSSLAGGPGEQFF. The CDR3 nucleotides are TGTGCCAGCAGCTCCCTTGCGGGGGGGCCAGGTGAGCAGTTCTTC.

This rearrangement joins TRBV30 to TRBJ2-2, with D uncertain. The CDR3 is 16 amino acids. V was pared by 1 base and J by 0 bases, with 12 bases between. Germline V lookup: CDR1 GTSNPN, CDR2 SVGIG (reference sequence). The CDR3 sequence: CAWSEWPFANTGELFF. In DNA form, the CDR3 reads TGTGCCTGGAGTGAATGGCCGTTCGCGAACACCGGGGAGCTGTTTTTT. The full variable domain, its missing parts supplied by reference TRBV30 and TRBJ2-2, is SQTIHQWPATLVQPVGSPLSLECTVEGTSNPNLYWYRQAAGRGLQLLFYSVGIGQISSEVPQNLSASRPQDRQFILSSKKLLLSDSGFYLCAWSEWPFANTGELFFGEGSRLTVL.